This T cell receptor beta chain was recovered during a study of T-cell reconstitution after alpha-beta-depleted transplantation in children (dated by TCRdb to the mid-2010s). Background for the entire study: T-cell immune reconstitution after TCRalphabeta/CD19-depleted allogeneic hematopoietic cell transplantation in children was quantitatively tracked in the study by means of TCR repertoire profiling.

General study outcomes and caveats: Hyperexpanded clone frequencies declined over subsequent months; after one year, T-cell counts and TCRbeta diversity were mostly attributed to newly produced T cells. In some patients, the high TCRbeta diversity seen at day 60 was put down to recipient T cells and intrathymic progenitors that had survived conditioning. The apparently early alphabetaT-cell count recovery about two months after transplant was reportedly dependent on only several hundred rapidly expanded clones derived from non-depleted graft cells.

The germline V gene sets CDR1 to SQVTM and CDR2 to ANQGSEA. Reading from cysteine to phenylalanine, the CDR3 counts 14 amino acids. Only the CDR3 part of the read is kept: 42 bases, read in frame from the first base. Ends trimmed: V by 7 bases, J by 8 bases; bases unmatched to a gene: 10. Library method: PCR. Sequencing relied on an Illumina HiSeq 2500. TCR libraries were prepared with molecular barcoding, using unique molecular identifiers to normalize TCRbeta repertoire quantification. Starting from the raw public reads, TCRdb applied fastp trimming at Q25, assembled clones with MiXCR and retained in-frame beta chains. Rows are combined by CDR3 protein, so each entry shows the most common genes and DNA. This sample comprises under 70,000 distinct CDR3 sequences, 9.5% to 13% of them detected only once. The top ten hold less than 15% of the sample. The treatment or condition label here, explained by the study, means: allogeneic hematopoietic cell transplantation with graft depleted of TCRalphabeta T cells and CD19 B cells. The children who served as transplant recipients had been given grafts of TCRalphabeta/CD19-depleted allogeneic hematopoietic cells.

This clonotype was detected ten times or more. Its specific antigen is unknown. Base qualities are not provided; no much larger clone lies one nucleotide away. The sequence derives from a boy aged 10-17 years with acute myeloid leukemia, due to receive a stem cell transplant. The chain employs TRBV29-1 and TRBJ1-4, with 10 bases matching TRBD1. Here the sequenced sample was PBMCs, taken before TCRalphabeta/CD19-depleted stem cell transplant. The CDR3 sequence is CSAAPTGGKEKLFF. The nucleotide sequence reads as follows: TGCAGCGCCGCTCCGACAGGGGGCAAAGAAAAACTGTTTTTT. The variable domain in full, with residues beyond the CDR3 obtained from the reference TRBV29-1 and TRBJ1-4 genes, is SAVISQKPSRDICQRGTSLTIQCQVDSQVTMMFWYRQQPGQSLTLIATANQGSEATYESGFVIDKFPISRPNLTFSTLTVSNMSPEDSSIYLCSAAPTGGKEKLFFGSGTQLSVL.